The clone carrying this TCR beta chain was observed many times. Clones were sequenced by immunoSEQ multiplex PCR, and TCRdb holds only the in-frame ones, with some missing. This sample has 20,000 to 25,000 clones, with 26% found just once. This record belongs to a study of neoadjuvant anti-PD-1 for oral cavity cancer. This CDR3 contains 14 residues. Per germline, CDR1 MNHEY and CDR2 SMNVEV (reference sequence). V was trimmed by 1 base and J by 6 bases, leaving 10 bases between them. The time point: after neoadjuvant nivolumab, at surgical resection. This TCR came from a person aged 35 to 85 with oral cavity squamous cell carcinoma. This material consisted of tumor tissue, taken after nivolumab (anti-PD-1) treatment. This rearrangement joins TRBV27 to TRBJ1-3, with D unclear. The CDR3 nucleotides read TGTGCCAGCAGTTTATACCCTACCGAAAACACCATATATTTT. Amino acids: CASSLYPTENTIYF.